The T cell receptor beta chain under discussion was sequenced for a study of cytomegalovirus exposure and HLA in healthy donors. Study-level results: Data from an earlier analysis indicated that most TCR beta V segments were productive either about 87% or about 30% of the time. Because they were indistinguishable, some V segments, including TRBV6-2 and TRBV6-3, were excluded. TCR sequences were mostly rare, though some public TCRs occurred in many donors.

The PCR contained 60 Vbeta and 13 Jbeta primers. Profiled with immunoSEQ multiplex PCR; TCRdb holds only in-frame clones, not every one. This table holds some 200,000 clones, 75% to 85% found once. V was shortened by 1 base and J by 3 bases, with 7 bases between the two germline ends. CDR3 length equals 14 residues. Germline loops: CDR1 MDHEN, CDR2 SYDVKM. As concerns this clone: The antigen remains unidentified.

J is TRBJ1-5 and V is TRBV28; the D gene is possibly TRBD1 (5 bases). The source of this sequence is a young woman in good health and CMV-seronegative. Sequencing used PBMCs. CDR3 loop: CASSLSRDNQPQHF. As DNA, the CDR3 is TGTGCCAGCAGTTTATCCAGGGACAATCAGCCCCAGCATTTT.